Listed below are T cell receptor beta chains from one sample, sequenced in a study of cytomegalovirus exposure and HLA in healthy donors. The repertoire was sequenced with immunoSEQ multiplex PCR; TCRdb's copy has only in-frame clones and lacks some. The sample has 36,000 or so clones; about 79% are singletons. Sequenced sample: PBMCs. The receptors stem from a woman younger than 35 in good health and CMV-seronegative. CDR3s include the opening cysteine and the closing phenylalanine or tryptophan. The D gene is left open where the match is weak. Not every row has a clone size; where given, it reads once, few, many or a size class.

cdr3_aa,cdr3_nt,j_call,v_call,clone_size,d_call
CASSGTGGWGNQPQHF,TGTGCCAGCAGTGGGACAGGGGGCTGGGGCAATCAGCCCCAGCATTTT,TRBJ1-5,TRBV2,-,TRBD1
CASSQISGEPYGYPF,TGTGCCAGCAGCCAAATTAGTGGGGAGCCCTATGGCTACCCCTTC,TRBJ1-2,TRBV5-4,-,-
CASTDGQGGTEAFF,TGTGCCAGCACGGACGGACAGGGAGGCACTGAAGCTTTCTTT,TRBJ1-1,TRBV6-5,-,TRBD1
CASRLWGLAGGPWRRPYNEQFF,TGTGCAAGTCGCCTGTGGGGACTAGCGGGAGGGCCGTGGAGGAGGCCCTACAATGAGCAGTTCTTC,TRBJ2-1,TRBV12-2,-,-
CASSLGAPRTTGLTEAFF,TGTGCCAGCAGTTTAGGAGCCCCCAGAACTACAGGGTTAACTGAAGCTTTCTTT,TRBJ1-1,TRBV27,-,-
CASSPVREISEQYF,TGTGCCAGCTCACCAGTGCGGGAGATAAGCGAGCAGTACTTC,TRBJ2-7,TRBV18,-,TRBD2
CASSQDSQGYEQYF,TGCGCCAGCAGCCAAGATTCACAGGGCTACGAGCAGTACTTC,TRBJ2-7,TRBV4-3,-,-
CASSPQRTGGAEQYF,TGTGCCAGCAGCCCTCAGAGGACAGGGGGCGCCGAGCAGTACTTC,TRBJ2-7,TRBV6-5,-,TRBD1
CAWRQGETQYF,TGTGCCTGGAGGCAGGGGGAGACCCAGTACTTC,TRBJ2-5,TRBV30,-,-
CASSPGRRQPQHF,TGTGCCAGCAGTCCAGGTAGACGCCAGCCCCAGCATTTT,TRBJ1-5,TRBV27,-,-
CASSQEGRTYNEQFF,TGTGCCAGCAGCCAAGAGGGCCGAACCTACAATGAGCAGTTCTTC,TRBJ2-1,TRBV14,-,-
CASSQDRGSGLSYEQYF,TGTGCCAGCAGCCAAGATCGGGGGTCGGGCCTCTCCTACGAGCAGTACTTC,TRBJ2-7,TRBV14,-,-
CASSLVSSYTF,TGTGCCAGCAGCTTGGTATCTTCCTACACCTTC,TRBJ1-2,TRBV5-8,-,-
CATSADSRAFF,TGTGCCACCTCCGCCGACAGTAGGGCTTTCTTT,TRBJ1-1,TRBV28,few,-
CASSHSRGNTEAFF,TGCGCCAGCAGCCACTCCAGGGGGAACACTGAAGCTTTCTTT,TRBJ1-1,TRBV4-1,-,-
CSAVYVYEQYF,TGCAGTGCTGTGTATGTCTACGAGCAGTACTTC,TRBJ2-7,TRBV20-1,-,-
CASSLLGWGRNTGELFF,TGTGCCAGCAGTTTGTTAGGCTGGGGCAGAAACACCGGGGAGCTGTTTTTT,TRBJ2-2,TRBV27,few,-
CASSGTGGSLNEQYF,TGTGCCAGCAGCGGGACTGGCGGGAGCTTGAACGAGCAGTACTTC,TRBJ2-7,TRBV27,-,TRBD2
CARDLVKLEDTQYF,TGCGCCAGAGACCTAGTTAAGTTGGAAGATACGCAGTATTTT,TRBJ2-3,TRBV4-3,-,-
CASSIDLNNEQFF,TGTGCCAGTAGTATAGACCTTAACAATGAGCAGTTCTTC,TRBJ2-1,TRBV19,few,-
CASSVRFNNSPLNF,TGTGCCAGCAGCGTCCGGTTCAATAATTCACCCCTCAACTTT,TRBJ1-6,TRBV11-3,-,-
CASSQDEGWGEQYF,TGCGCCAGCAGCCAAGATGAGGGATGGGGTGAGCAGTACTTC,TRBJ2-7,TRBV4-1,-,-
CASRERPVAGGMNEQFF,TGTGCCAGCAGAGAACGCCCCGTAGCGGGGGGGATGAATGAGCAGTTCTTC,TRBJ2-1,TRBV5-5,-,TRBD2
CASSPSNTGELFF,TGTGCCAGCAGCCCGTCGAACACCGGGGAGCTGTTTTTT,TRBJ2-2,TRBV4-2,-,-
CASSYQLAGPTDTQYF,TGTGCCAGCAGCTACCAACTAGCGGGTCCTACAGATACGCAGTATTTT,TRBJ2-3,TRBV5-4,few,TRBD2
CASSLAAGYGYTF,TGCGCCAGCAGCTTGGCCGCGGGCTATGGCTACACCTTC,TRBJ1-2,TRBV5-1,-,-
CASSEFQDYSGNTIYF,TGTGCCAGCAGTGAATTTCAGGACTACTCTGGAAACACCATATATTTT,TRBJ1-3,TRBV6-1,once,-
CASSPGLVRGNEQFF,TGTGCCAGCAGCCCGGGACTAGTGAGAGGGAATGAGCAGTTCTTC,TRBJ2-1,TRBV7-7,-,TRBD2
CASSPWTSNPYEQYF,TGTGCCAGCAGCCCGTGGACTAGCAACCCCTACGAGCAGTACTTC,TRBJ2-7,TRBV5-4,-,TRBD2
CASSPPLAESYNEQFF,TGCGCCAGCAGCCCCCCCCTAGCGGAGTCCTACAATGAGCAGTTCTTC,TRBJ2-1,TRBV5-1,-,TRBD2
CASSLADRVTEAFF,TGCGCCAGCAGCTTGGCCGACAGGGTCACTGAAGCTTTCTTT,TRBJ1-1,TRBV5-1,few,TRBD1
CASRLTSGSTDTQYF,TGTGCCAGCAGATTAACTAGCGGGAGCACAGATACGCAGTATTTT,TRBJ2-3,TRBV7-9,-,TRBD2
CASSLDMRQRHFYGYPF,TGCGCCAGCAGCCTCGATATGAGACAGAGACACTTCTATGGCTACCCCTTC,TRBJ1-2,TRBV4-3,-,-
CASSGTIGYEQYF,TGTGCCAGCAGCGGGACAATAGGATACGAGCAGTACTTC,TRBJ2-7,TRBV9,-,-
CASSQVVETNEKLFF,TGTGCCAGCAGTCAAGTGGTGGAGACTAATGAAAAACTGTTTTTT,TRBJ1-4,TRBV28,-,-
CASSPVAGDDSDTQYF,TGTGCCAGCTCACCAGTTGCGGGAGATGACTCAGATACGCAGTATTTT,TRBJ2-3,TRBV18,-,TRBD2
CASSLATAYEQYF,TGTGCCAGCAGCTTAGCAACTGCCTACGAGCAGTACTTC,TRBJ2-7,TRBV7-8,few,-